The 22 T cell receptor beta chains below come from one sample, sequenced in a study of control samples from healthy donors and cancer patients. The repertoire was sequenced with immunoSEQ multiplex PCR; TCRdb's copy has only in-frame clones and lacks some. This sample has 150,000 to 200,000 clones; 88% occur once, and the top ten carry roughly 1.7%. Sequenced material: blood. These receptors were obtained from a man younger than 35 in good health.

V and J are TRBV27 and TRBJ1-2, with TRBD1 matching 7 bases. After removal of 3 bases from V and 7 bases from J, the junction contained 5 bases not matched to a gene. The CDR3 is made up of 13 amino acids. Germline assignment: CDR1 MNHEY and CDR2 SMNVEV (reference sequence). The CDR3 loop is CASSLTGRAGYTF. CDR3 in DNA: TGTGCCAGCAGTTTGACAGGGCGGGCTGGCTACACCTTC.

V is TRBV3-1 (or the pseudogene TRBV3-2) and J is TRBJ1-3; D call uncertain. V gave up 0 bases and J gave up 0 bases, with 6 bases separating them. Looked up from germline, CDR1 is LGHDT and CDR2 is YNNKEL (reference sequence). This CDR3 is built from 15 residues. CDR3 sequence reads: CASSQDRDSGNTIYF. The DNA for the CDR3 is TGTGCCAGCAGCCAAGATCGAGACTCTGGAAACACCATATATTTT.

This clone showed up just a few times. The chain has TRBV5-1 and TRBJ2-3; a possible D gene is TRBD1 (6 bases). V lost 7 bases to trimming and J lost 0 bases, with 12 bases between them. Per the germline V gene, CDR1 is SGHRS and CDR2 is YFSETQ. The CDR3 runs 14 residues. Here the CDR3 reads CASGRDTSTDTQYF. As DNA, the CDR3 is TGCGCCAGCGGCCGGGACACAAGCACAGATACGCAGTATTTT. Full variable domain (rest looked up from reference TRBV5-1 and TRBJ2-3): KAGVTQTPRYLIKTRGQQVTLSCSPISGHRSVSWYQQTPGQGLQFLFEYFSETQRNKGNFPGRFSGRQFSNSRSEMNVSTLELGDSALYLCASGRDTSTDTQYFGPGTRLTVL.

This chain's CDR3 is CASRLGGVTEAFF. The CDR3 bases are TGTGCCAGCAGACTAGGGGGTGTCACTGAAGCTTTCTTT. The chain couples TRBV12-3 or TRBV12-4 to TRBJ1-1, with TRBD1 as a possible D gene (6 bases). There are 13 residues in the CDR3. With 6 bases removed from V and 4 bases from J, the gap between germline ends came to 12 bases.

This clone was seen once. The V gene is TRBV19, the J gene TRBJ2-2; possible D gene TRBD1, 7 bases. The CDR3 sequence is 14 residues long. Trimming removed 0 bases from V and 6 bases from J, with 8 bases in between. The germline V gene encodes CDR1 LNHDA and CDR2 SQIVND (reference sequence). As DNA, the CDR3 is TGTGCCAGTAGTATAGACAGGGGGGCCGGGGAGCTGTTTTTT. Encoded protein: CASSIDRGAGELFF.

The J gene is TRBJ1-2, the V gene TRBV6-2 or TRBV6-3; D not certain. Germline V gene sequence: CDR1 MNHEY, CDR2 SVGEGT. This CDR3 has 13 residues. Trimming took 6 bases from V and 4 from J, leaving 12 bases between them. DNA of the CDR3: TGTGCCAGCAGCCTCCAGGCTATCTATGGCTACACCTTC. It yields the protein CASSLQAIYGYTF.

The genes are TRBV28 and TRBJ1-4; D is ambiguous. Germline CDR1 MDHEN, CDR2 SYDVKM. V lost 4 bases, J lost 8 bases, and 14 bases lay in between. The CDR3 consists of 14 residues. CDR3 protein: CASSYFGVGEKLFF. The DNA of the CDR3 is TGTGCCAGCAGTTATTTTGGGGTTGGGGAAAAACTGTTTTTT.

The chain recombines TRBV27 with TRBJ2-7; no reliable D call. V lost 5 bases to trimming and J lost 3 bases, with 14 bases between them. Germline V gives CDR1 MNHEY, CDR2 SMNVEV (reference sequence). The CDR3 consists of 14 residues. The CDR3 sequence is CASSARLGNYEQYF. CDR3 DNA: TGTGCCAGCAGTGCCCGTTTGGGGAACTACGAGCAGTACTTC.

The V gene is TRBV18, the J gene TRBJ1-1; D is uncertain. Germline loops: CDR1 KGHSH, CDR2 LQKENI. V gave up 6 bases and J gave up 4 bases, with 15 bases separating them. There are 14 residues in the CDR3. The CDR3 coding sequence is TGTGCCAGCTCCCGTCGGGATGACCGCACTGAAGCTTTCTTT. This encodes CASSRRDDRTEAFF.

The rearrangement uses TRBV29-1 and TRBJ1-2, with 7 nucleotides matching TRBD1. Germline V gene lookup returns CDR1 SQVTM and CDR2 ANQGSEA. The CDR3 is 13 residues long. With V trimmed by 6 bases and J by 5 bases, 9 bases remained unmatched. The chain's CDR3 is CSVGGQESYGYTF. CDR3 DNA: TGCAGCGTGGGAGGACAGGAGAGTTATGGCTACACCTTC.

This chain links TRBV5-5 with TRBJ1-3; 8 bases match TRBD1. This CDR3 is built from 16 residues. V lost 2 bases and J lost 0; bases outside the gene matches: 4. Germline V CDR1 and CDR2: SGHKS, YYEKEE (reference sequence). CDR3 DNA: TGTGCCAGCAGCTTCCGAGGGACAGGCTCTGGAAACACCATATATTTT. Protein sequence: CASSFRGTGSGNTIYF.

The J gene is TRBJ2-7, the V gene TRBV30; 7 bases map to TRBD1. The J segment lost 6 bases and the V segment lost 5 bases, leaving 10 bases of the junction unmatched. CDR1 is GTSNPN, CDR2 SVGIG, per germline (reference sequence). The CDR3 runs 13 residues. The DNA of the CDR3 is TGTGCCTGGGTCAGGGGGACCCAGGGCGAGCAGTACTTC. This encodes CAWVRGTQGEQYF.

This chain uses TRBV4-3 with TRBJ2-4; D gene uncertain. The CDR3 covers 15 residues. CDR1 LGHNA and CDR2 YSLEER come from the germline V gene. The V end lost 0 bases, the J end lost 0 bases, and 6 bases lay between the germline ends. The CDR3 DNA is TGCGCCAGCAGCCAAGACAGGCAAGCCAAAAACATTCAGTACTTC. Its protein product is CASSQDRQAKNIQYF.

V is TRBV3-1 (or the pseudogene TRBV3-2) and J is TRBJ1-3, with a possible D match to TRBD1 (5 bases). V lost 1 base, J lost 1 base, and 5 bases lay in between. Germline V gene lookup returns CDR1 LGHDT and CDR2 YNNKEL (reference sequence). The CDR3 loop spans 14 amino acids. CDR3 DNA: TGTGCCAGCAGCCAAGCAGGGTCTGGAAACACCATATATTTT. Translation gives CASSQAGSGNTIYF.

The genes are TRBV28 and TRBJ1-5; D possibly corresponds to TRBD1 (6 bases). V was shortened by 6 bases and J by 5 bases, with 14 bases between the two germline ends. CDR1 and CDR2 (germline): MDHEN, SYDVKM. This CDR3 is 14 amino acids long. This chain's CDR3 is CASRPTGSHQPQHF. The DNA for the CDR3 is TGTGCCAGCAGGCCGACAGGTTCTCATCAGCCCCAGCATTTT.

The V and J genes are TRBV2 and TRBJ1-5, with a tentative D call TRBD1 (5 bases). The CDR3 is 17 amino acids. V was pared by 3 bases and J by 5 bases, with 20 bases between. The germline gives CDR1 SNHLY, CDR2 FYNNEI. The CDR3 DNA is TGTGCCAGCAGTGAGCGCAAAAGACAGACTATAGATCAGCCCCAGCATTTT. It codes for CASSERKRQTIDQPQHF. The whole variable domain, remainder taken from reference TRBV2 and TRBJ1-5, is EPEVTQTPSHQVTQMGQEVILRCVPISNHLYFYWYRQILGQKVEFLVSFYNNEISEKSEIFDDQFSVERPDGSNFTLKIRSTKLEDSAMYFCASSERKRQTIDQPQHFGDGTRLSIL.

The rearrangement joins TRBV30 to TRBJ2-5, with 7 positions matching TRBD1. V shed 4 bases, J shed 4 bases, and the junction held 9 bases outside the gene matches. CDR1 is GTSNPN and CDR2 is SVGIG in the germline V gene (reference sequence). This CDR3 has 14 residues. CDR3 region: CAWNQRGRRETQYF. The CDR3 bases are TGTGCCTGGAATCAGAGGGGGCGTCGAGAGACCCAGTACTTC. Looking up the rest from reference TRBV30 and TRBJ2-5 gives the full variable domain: SQTIHQWPATLVQPVGSPLSLECTVEGTSNPNLYWYRQAAGRGLQLLFYSVGIGQISSEVPQNLSASRPQDRQFILSSKKLLLSDSGFYLCAWNQRGRRETQYFGPGTRLLVL.

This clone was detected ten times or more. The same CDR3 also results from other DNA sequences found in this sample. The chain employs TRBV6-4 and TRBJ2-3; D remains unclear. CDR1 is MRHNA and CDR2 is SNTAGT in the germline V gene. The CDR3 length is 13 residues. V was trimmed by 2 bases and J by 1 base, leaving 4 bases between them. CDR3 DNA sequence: TGTGCCAGCAGTGACAGGGGCACAGATACGCAGTATTTT. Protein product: CASSDRGTDTQYF.

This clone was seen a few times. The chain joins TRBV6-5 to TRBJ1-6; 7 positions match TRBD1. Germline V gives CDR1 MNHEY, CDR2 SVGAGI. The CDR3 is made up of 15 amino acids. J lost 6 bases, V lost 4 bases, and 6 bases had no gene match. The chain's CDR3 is CASSSGTAPNSPLHF. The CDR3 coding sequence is TGTGCCAGCAGTTCCGGGACAGCTCCTAATTCACCCCTCCACTTT.

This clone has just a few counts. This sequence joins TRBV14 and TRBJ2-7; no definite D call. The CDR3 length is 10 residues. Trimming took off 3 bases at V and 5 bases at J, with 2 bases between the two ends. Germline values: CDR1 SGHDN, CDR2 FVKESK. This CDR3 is CASSQHEQYF. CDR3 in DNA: TGTGCCAGCAGCCAGCACGAGCAGTACTTC.

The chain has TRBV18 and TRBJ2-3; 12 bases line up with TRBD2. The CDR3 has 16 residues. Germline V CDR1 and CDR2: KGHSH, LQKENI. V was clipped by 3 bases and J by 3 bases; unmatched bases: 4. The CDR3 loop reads CASSPRGTSGTDTQYF. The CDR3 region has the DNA TGTGCCAGCTCACCGCGAGGGACTAGCGGGACAGATACGCAGTATTTT.

CDR3 nucleotide sequence: TGTGCCAGCAGCTCAAGGAACACTGAAGCTTTCTTT. Protein sequence: CASSSRNTEAFF. This sequence joins TRBV7-9 and TRBJ1-1, with unresolved D. Per the germline V gene, CDR1 is SEHNR and CDR2 is FQNEAQ (reference sequence). V shed 4 bases and J shed 1 base, with 4 bases lying between them. The CDR3 is 12 amino acids.